Given below is one TCR beta chain in context. Its antigen remains unknown. The source of the sample is a study of neoadjuvant nivolumab and ipilimumab in lung cancer. Study summary: The combination arm added day-1 ipilimumab 1 mg/kg to nivolumab 3 mg/kg on days 1, 15, 29.

Study conclusions and caveats: Blood richness before therapy tracked richness in tumors resected after neoadjuvant therapy. TCR clonality did not significantly correlate with pathologic tumor regression.

Data came from immunoSEQ multiplex PCR; TCRdb stores just in-frame clones and leaves some out. The data show fewer than 4,500 clones, roughly 76% seen once. The junction had 6 bases not matched to a gene; V was cut back by 5 bases and J by 10 bases. CDR3 size: 15 residues. CDR1 SEHNR and CDR2 FQNEAQ come from the germline V gene (reference sequence). This receptor was identified in an adult with non-small cell lung cancer. Some clones in this sample may be carry-over from other donors' samples. The genes are TRBV7-9 and TRBJ2-1, with 15 bases matching TRBD2. The input for sequencing was normal lung tissue adjacent to the tumor, taken after neoadjuvant nivolumab, alone or with ipilimumab, at or shortly before surgery. This CDR3 is CASSGLAGGWWEQFF. The CDR3 DNA reads as TGTGCCAGCAGCGGACTAGCGGGAGGGTGGTGGGAGCAGTTCTTC.